This entry concerns a single T cell receptor (beta chain). The junction does not match germline at one end; this may be a read error. These data originate in a study of tumor-infiltrating lymphocytes in primary liver carcinoma. Across the study: Lesions, classed as T1-T3 N0M0, spanned about 4 to 11 cm across. Tissue type made little difference to sample yields of roughly 3.5 to 7.13 million productive TCRbeta reads.

Germline-derived CDR1 and CDR2 are SGHRS and YFSETQ. CDR3 length: 16 residues. The tissue used was unsorted bulk material of roughly 17-33 mg. RNA and DNA were co-extracted from it with the AllPrep DNA/RNA mini kit. These patients lived with chronic HBV infection and had never been treated. The template, about 500 ng total RNA, yielded TCR beta cDNA made with a constant-region primer. Three nested multiplex PCR rounds, a slightly modified ARM-PCR, produced the libraries for TCR beta. Use of TRBV1-TRBV30 forward primers with a C-beta reverse primer characterized the first two PCR rounds, which lasted 10 cycles each. TCRdb reprocessed the multiplex PCR reads via MiXCR and lists one record per CDR3 protein. This table has 25,000 to 35,000 distinct CDR3 sequences, 76% appearing once.

The chain couples TRBV5-1 to TRBJ2-3; TRBD2 matches 8 bases. The source material was liver tumor tissue from sampling region 5. Subset meaning: tumor region T5, tumor centre. The TCR was taken from a middle-aged man with primary liver carcinoma and hepatitis B virus infection. CDR3 amino acids: CASNLGAGDWGDTRYF. DNA for the CDR3: TGCGCCAGCAACTTGGGAGCGGGGGATTGGGGGGATACGCGGTATTTT.